These 19 T cell receptor beta chains were all obtained from the same sample, sequenced in a study of beta chain features in type 1 diabetes. Study-wide results and limits: People with Type 1 diabetes carried modestly yet significantly shorter TCRB CDR3s in all four CD4+ subsets.

Expressed TCRB transcripts were sequenced, since all the RNA that had been isolated was reverse transcribed. The method was immunoSEQ multiplex PCR; TCRdb's version includes in-frame clones alone and lacks a portion of them. The profile shows 25,000 to 30,000 clones, around three fifths of them singletons. For these receptors, no antigen is known. The sequenced sample consisted of Tregs from blood. The receptors here all came from a woman in her 30s with type 1 diabetes.

A few counts support this clone. The chain has TRBV30 and TRBJ2-3, with TRBD2 as a possible D gene (6 bases). V lost 0 bases, J lost 0 bases, and 7 bases lay in between. CDR1 and CDR2 from the germline V gene are GTSNPN and SVGIG (reference sequence). The CDR3 contains 14 residues. In DNA form, the CDR3 reads TGTGCCTGGAGTGTAGGAGGGAGCACAGATACGCAGTATTTT. Protein sequence: CAWSVGGSTDTQYF.

This chain joins TRBV2 and TRBJ2-1; weak D call: TRBD2 (5 bases). The V and J ends lost 5 bases and 6 bases respectively, with 8 bases between them. Germline CDR1 and CDR2: SNHLY and FYNNEI. This CDR3 is 12 amino acids long. The CDR3 spells CASSSSGNEQFF. Here the CDR3 DNA reads TGTGCCAGCAGTTCCAGCGGCAATGAGCAGTTCTTC. Full variable domain (remainder filled in from reference TRBV2 and TRBJ2-1): EPEVTQTPSHQVTQMGQEVILRCVPISNHLYFYWYRQILGQKVEFLVSFYNNEISEKSEIFDDQFSVERPDGSNFTLKIRSTKLEDSAMYFCASSSSGNEQFFGPGTRLTVL.

This clone appeared a few times. The gene calls are TRBV5-1 and TRBJ2-3; D unresolved. Trimming stripped 2 bases from V and 4 bases from J, with 8 bases between. The CDR3 length is 13 residues. Germline CDR1 reads SGHRS; CDR2 reads YFSETQ. CDR3 nucleotide sequence: TGCGCCAGCAGCTTTGGAGAGGCAGATACGCAGTATTTT. Translated, it gives CASSFGEADTQYF.

This clone has only a few counts. V usage is TRBV7-8 and J usage is TRBJ1-3; D unresolved. The germline V and J ends were trimmed by 2 bases and 0 bases, with 8 bases remaining between them. Germline V gives CDR1 SGHVS, CDR2 FQNEAQ. The length of the CDR3 is 15 residues. The CDR3 DNA is TGTGCCAGCAGCTTACGGGTGTTCTCTGGAAACACCATATATTTT. Protein sequence: CASSLRVFSGNTIYF.

This chain links TRBV7-3 with TRBJ2-3, with 9 bases fitting TRBD2. This CDR3 has 15 residues. CDR1 is SGHTA and CDR2 is FQGTGA in the germline V gene. The V and J ends lost 2 bases and 6 bases, in that order; junction bases with no gene match: 6. The CDR3 nucleotides read TGTGCCAGCAGCTTAGGTAGCGGGAGTTTTGATACGCAGTATTTT. It encodes CASSLGSGSFDTQYF.

The genes are TRBV11-2 and TRBJ2-1, with TRBD2 matching over 8 bases. Looked up from germline, CDR1 is SGHAT and CDR2 is FQNNGV. The junction had 13 bases not matched to a gene; V was cut back by 5 bases and J by 4 bases. This CDR3 region has 17 residues. CDR3: CASSPATTSGSYNEQFF. CDR3 DNA: TGTGCCAGCAGCCCGGCCACTACGAGCGGGAGTTACAATGAGCAGTTCTTC.

V is TRBV5-1 and J is TRBJ2-5; 7 bases fit TRBD1. Germline-derived CDR1 and CDR2 are SGHRS and YFSETQ. The CDR3 is made up of 14 amino acids. Trimming removed 7 bases from V and 3 bases from J; junction bases left unmatched: 9. CDR3 sequence reads: CASRAGTEEETQYF. The CDR3, as DNA: TGCGCCAGCCGGGCCGGGACAGAAGAAGAGACCCAGTACTTC.

Remarks on this clone: A junction end diverges from the germline sequence, so it may reflect a read error. The chain couples TRBV18 to TRBJ2-7, with unresolved D. There are 12 residues in the CDR3. From germline, CDR1 is KGHSH and CDR2 LQKENI. This CDR3 is CAGSTTGYEQYF. CDR3 coding DNA: TGTGCCGGCTCTACCACCGGCTACGAGCAGTACTTC.

The DNA for the CDR3 is TGCAGCGTTGTAGGGACAACCTACATTCAGTACTTC. Its translation: CSVVGTTYIQYF. The rearrangement links TRBV29-1 to TRBJ2-4, with D possibly TRBD1 on 6 matching bases. V was cut by 4 bases and J by 8 bases, with 12 bases left in between. Germline lookup yields CDR1 SQVTM and CDR2 ANQGSEA. The CDR3 sequence is 12 residues long.

This chain connects TRBV27 to TRBJ2-7, with 9 nucleotides matching TRBD2. Germline V gene lookup returns CDR1 MNHEY and CDR2 SMNVEV (reference sequence). V lost 3 bases, J lost 5 bases, and 14 bases stayed unmatched. The CDR3 sequence is 17 residues long. This CDR3 reads CASSFLSGAGGRNEQYF. Written as DNA, the CDR3 is TGTGCCAGCAGTTTCCTCTCGGGAGCGGGAGGAAGGAACGAGCAGTACTTC.

The rearrangement uses TRBV19 and TRBJ1-2, with 11 positions matching TRBD1. V shed 3 bases and J 2 bases; nucleotides not matched to a gene: 2. CDR3 size: 15 residues. Germline V gives CDR1 LNHDA, CDR2 SQIVND (reference sequence). CDR3 sequence reads: CASSMGTGGNYGYTF. The CDR3, as DNA: TGTGCCAGTAGTATGGGGACAGGGGGGAACTATGGCTACACCTTC.

The chain has TRBV7-8 and TRBJ2-7, with 7 bases fitting TRBD1. J gave up 2 bases and V 5 bases, and 6 bases lay outside the gene matches. This CDR3 is 14 amino acids long. Germline V gene lookup returns CDR1 SGHVS and CDR2 FQNEAQ. The CDR3, as DNA: TGTGCCAGCAGCCAAGGGGGCCGAGCCTACGAGCAGTACTTC. Its protein is CASSQGGRAYEQYF.

The genes are TRBV9 and TRBJ2-7; 7 bases match TRBD2. The CDR3 has 14 residues. Germline loops: CDR1 SGDLS, CDR2 YYNGEE. V lost 5 bases, J lost 2 bases, and 7 bases stayed unmatched. CDR3 residues: CASSKAGRAYEQYF. CDR3 nucleotides: TGTGCCAGCAGTAAAGCGGGGCGCGCCTACGAGCAGTACTTC.

This clone showed up just a few times. V gene TRBV28 combines with J gene TRBJ1-2; 11 bases are a match to TRBD1. This CDR3 is 15 amino acids long. V shed 6 bases and J 8 bases; nucleotides not matched to a gene: 11. The germline CDR1 and CDR2 sequences are MDHEN and SYDVKM. The CDR3 DNA reads as TGTGCCAGCAGCCTTCAACATCGGACAGGGGGCGGCTACACCTTC. This encodes CASSLQHRTGGGYTF.

The chain uses TRBV7-9 and TRBJ2-6; maybe TRBD1 (5 bases). Trimming removed 3 bases from V and 1 base from J, with 7 bases in between. Looked up from germline, CDR1 is SEHNR and CDR2 is FQNEAQ (reference sequence). The CDR3 extends over 15 amino acids. DNA of the CDR3: TGTGCCAGCAGCTTCCAGGGATCTGGGGCCAACGTCCTGACTTTC. This sequence encodes CASSFQGSGANVLTF.

This clone turned up a few times. V gene TRBV30 combines with J gene TRBJ2-1, with TRBD1 as a possible D gene (6 bases). The CDR3 is 14 residues long. CDR1 and CDR2 from the germline V gene are GTSNPN and SVGIG (reference sequence). V dropped 4 bases and J dropped 10 bases, with 20 bases sitting between them. The CDR3 reads CAWTARAGAGEQFF. CDR3 bases: TGTGCCTGGACCGCTCGGGCAGGGGCGGGCGAGCAGTTCTTC.

The gene calls are TRBV2 and TRBJ2-2; D remains unclear. CDR1 and CDR2 from the germline V gene are SNHLY and FYNNEI. Trimming shortened V by 6 bases and J by 4 bases, and 12 bases separated the two germline ends. The CDR3 consists of 14 residues. CDR3 nucleotide sequence: TGTGCCAGCAGCCGCATACCGGGCACCGGGGAGCTGTTTTTT. As protein: CASSRIPGTGELFF. Complete variable domain (other parts from reference TRBV2 and TRBJ2-2): EPEVTQTPSHQVTQMGQEVILRCVPISNHLYFYWYRQILGQKVEFLVSFYNNEISEKSEIFDDQFSVERPDGSNFTLKIRSTKLEDSAMYFCASSRIPGTGELFFGEGSRLTVL.

J is TRBJ2-3 and V is TRBV5-4; 8 bases map to TRBD2. The germline V gene has CDR1 SGHNT and CDR2 YYREEE (reference sequence). Unmatched junction bases numbered 8, after V lost 2 bases and J lost 0 bases. This CDR3 spans 17 amino acids. CDR3 in DNA: TGTGCCAGCAGCTTTCGGCCACTAGCGGTTAGCACAGATACGCAGTATTTT. Translating it yields CASSFRPLAVSTDTQYF.

This chain links TRBV11-3 with TRBJ2-2; TRBD2 might be the D (5 bases). V lost 3 bases to trimming and J lost 3 bases, with 14 bases between them. The CDR3 covers 16 residues. Germline CDR1 reads SGHNT; CDR2 reads YENEEA. The CDR3 sequence: CASSFPAGDHTGELFF. In nucleotides, the CDR3 is TGTGCCAGCAGCTTCCCTGCGGGTGATCACACCGGGGAGCTGTTTTTT. The entire variable domain, with the rest obtained from reference TRBV11-3 and TRBJ2-2, is as follows: EAGVVQSPRYKIIEKKQPVAFWCNPISGHNTLYWYLQNLGQGPELLIRYENEEAVDDSQLPKDRFSAERLKGVDSTLKIQPAELGDSAVYLCASSFPAGDHTGELFFGEGSRLTVL.